This is a list of T cell receptor beta chains from one sample in a study of blood T cell repertoires in COVID-19. The assay was immunoSEQ multiplex PCR, and TCRdb's table has in-frame clones only and misses some. The repertoire holds roughly 230,000 clones, 80% to 85% seen once, with roughly a tenth in the top ten. Sequencing was done on a sample of peripheral blood. All receptors come from a woman over 75 with COVID-19, enrolled during active disease. Both conserved end residues are part of each CDR3. Fields, in order: clone size, J gene, V gene, D gene, CDR3 DNA, CDR3 protein. D genes are given only for firm matches. Only some rows state a clone size, as once, few, many or a class for expanded clones.

NA,TRBJ2-5,TRBV25-1,TRBD2,TGTGCCAGCAGTAGACGGGACTATCCAGGGGAGACCCAGTACTTC,CASSRRDYPGETQYF
NA,TRBJ2-2,TRBV7-2,TRBD2,TGTGCCAGCAGCCCCGGACTAGCGGGGGGAGTCACCGGGGAGCTGTTTTTT,CASSPGLAGGVTGELFF
NA,TRBJ2-2,TRBV7-9,NA,TGTGCCAGCAGCTTCTTTGTGGAGAGCACCGGGGAGCTGTTTTTT,CASSFFVESTGELFF
NA,TRBJ2-5,TRBV6-5,TRBD1,TGTGCCAGCAGCAGACAGGGGGCGCACCAAGAGACCCAGTACTTC,CASSRQGAHQETQYF
NA,TRBJ2-3,TRBV7-9,TRBD1,TGTGCCAGCAGCTTGACAGGGACCACCACAGATACGCAGTATTTT,CASSLTGTTTDTQYF
NA,TRBJ1-1,TRBV7-9,TRBD1,TGTGCCAGCAGCATGAGACAGGGGGGGAACACTGAAGCTTTCTTT,CASSMRQGGNTEAFF
NA,TRBJ1-4,TRBV2,NA,TGTGCCAGCAGTTTAGCAGGGGCCCCAAATGAAAAACTGTTTTTT,CASSLAGAPNEKLFF
NA,TRBJ2-2,TRBV5-1,NA,TGCGCCAGCTGGAAGTTCGGAGGACCAGGGGAGCTGTTTTTT,CASWKFGGPGELFF
NA,TRBJ2-2,TRBV7-8,NA,TGTGCCAGCAGCTCTCGAGCGAACACCGGGGAGCTGTTTTTT,CASSSRANTGELFF
NA,TRBJ1-6,TRBV12-3/TRBV12-4,NA,TGTGCCAGCAGTAGGCCCCCCGGGGCCCTCCACTTT,CASSRPPGALHF
NA,TRBJ2-1,TRBV21-1,NA,TGTGCCAGCAGCAAATGGTCTAAAGATGAGCAGTTCTTC,CASSKWSKDEQFF
NA,TRBJ1-6,TRBV25-1,NA,TGTGCCAGCAGCACCGCCGGGGTTATGGGTAATTCACCCCTCCACTTT,CASSTAGVMGNSPLHF
once,TRBJ2-7,TRBV7-2,NA,TGTGCCAGCAGCTTAGGGGCGGGGTATACCTACGAGCAGTACTTC,CASSLGAGYTYEQYF
NA,TRBJ1-1,TRBV2,NA,TGTGCCAGCAGCCGGTTACAGGGGAACACTGAAGCTTTCTTT,CASSRLQGNTEAFF
NA,TRBJ2-3,TRBV10-3,TRBD2,TGTGCCATCAGTGAGACTAGCGGGGGAGGGCAGTATTTT,CAISETSGGGQYF
once,TRBJ2-1,TRBV3-1/TRBV3-2,NA,TGTGCCAGCAGCGAGACTAGGGTCTCCTACAATGAGCAGTTCTTC,CASSETRVSYNEQFF
NA,TRBJ2-2,TRBV5-1,TRBD1,TGCGCCAGCAGCCTGACAGGGGGAGACACCGGGGAGCTGTTTTTT,CASSLTGGDTGELFF
NA,TRBJ2-2,TRBV5-1,TRBD2,TGCGCCAGCAGCTCTGGAGTAGCGGGGGTTGGCGGGGAGCTGTTTTTT,CASSSGVAGVGGELFF
few,TRBJ1-5,TRBV19,NA,TGTGCCAGTAGTATAACAGAGACTAGCAATCAGCCCCAGCATTTT,CASSITETSNQPQHF
NA,TRBJ1-2,TRBV28,NA,TGTGCCAGCAGAGAGGGTCCCGCTGGGTATGGCTACACCTTC,CASREGPAGYGYTF
NA,TRBJ2-1,TRBV12-5,NA,TGTGCTAGTGGTAGGGGTTACAATGAGCAGTTCTTC,CASGRGYNEQFF
NA,TRBJ2-3,TRBV5-1,TRBD1,TGCGCCAGCAGCTTACAGGGGGCGCTCAGCACAGATACGCAGTATTTT,CASSLQGALSTDTQYF
NA,TRBJ1-5,TRBV6-5,NA,TGTGCCAGCAGAAGAGACAGGTATCAGCCCCAGCATTTT,CASRRDRYQPQHF
NA,TRBJ1-1,TRBV18,TRBD1,TGTGCCAGCTCAGAGAACAGGGGGGACACTGAAGCTTTCTTT,CASSENRGDTEAFF
few,TRBJ2-3,TRBV5-4,TRBD2,TGTGCCAGCAGCTTGGTAGGGACTAGCGGGGGGGCCGGCACAGATACGCAGTATTTT,CASSLVGTSGGAGTDTQYF
NA,TRBJ1-5,TRBV6-2/TRBV6-3,NA,TGTGCCAGCAGTAGCGCGGTTCAGCCCCAGCATTTT,CASSSAVQPQHF
few,TRBJ2-7,TRBV24-1,NA,TGTGCCACCAGCACAGGGTTCGGGGAGCAGTACTTC,CATSTGFGEQYF
NA,TRBJ2-3,TRBV6-5,TRBD2,TGTGCCAGCAGTTACCCGGGGGGTGAGGATACGCAGTATTTT,CASSYPGGEDTQYF